This entry lists 24 T cell receptor beta chains sequenced from one sample in a study of T cells in Graves' hyperthyroidism and ophthalmopathy. Researchers amplified the TCR beta CDR3 regions from RNA transcripts. A first-round RT-PCR of the TCR CDR3 used the HTBI primer set. Via MiXCR, TCRdb re-called the multiplex PCR reads, giving one row per CDR3 protein. The sample has fewer than 450,000 distinct CDR3 sequences, approximately 14% seen once. Sequencing used blood. The receptors here all came from a woman aged 55 to 70 with Graves' ophthalmopathy.

This clonotype was seen ten or more times. The V gene is TRBV2, the J gene TRBJ2-2, with D unclear. Germline CDR1 reads SNHLY; CDR2 reads FYNNEI. The CDR3 extends over 14 amino acids. V was clipped by 7 bases and J by 1 base, with 10 bases between them. The CDR3 here is CASKGQRNTGELFF. CDR3 nucleotide sequence: TGTGCCAGCAAAGGGCAGAGGAACACCGGGGAGCTGTTTTTT.

V is TRBV3-1 and J is TRBJ2-1; 10 nucleotides agree with TRBD2. Germline V lookup: CDR1 LGHDT, CDR2 YNNKEL (reference sequence). The CDR3 covers 15 residues. Unmatched junction bases numbered 4, after V lost 0 bases and J lost 8 bases. The CDR3 nucleotides are TGTGCCAGCAGCCAAGATCGAGCGGGAGGGCATGAGCAGTTCTTC. Encoded protein: CASSQDRAGGHEQFF.

This clonotype was seen a few times. A much bigger clone sits one base away, suggesting this may be a read error. V is TRBV12-3 or TRBV12-4 and J is TRBJ2-7, with D perhaps matching TRBD1 (6 bases). The CDR3 extends over 15 amino acids. The V and J ends lost 5 bases and 2 bases respectively, with 16 bases between them. CDR3 amino acids: CASSLIVPGAYEQYF. The CDR3 DNA is TGTGCCAGCAGTCTTATCGTGCCAGGGGCCTACGAGCAGTACTTC.

This clonotype appeared many times. J is TRBJ2-7 and V is TRBV7-9; D uncertain. This CDR3 comprises 12 residues. With 1 base removed from V and 2 bases from J, the gap between germline ends came to 3 bases. CDR1 is SEHNR and CDR2 is FQNEAQ in the germline V gene (reference sequence). The CDR3 nucleotides read TGTGCCAGCAGCTTAGGGGCCTACGAGCAGTACTTC. Its translation is CASSLGAYEQYF.

This clonotype was seen only a few times. This rearrangement joins TRBV10-1 to TRBJ2-3; the match to TRBD1 covers 8 bases. Trimming at V came to 5 bases and at J to 3 bases, leaving 7 bases not matched to a gene. Germline CDR1 reads WNHNN; CDR2 reads SYGVQD (reference sequence). The CDR3 runs to 15 residues. CDR3 sequence: CASSIRTGRTDTQYF. Here the CDR3 DNA reads TGCGCCAGCAGTATCCGGACAGGGAGGACAGATACGCAGTATTTT.

This clonotype has more than one count but fewer than ten. The chain's CDR3 is CASSSRLAGVGSKNIQYF. The DNA for the CDR3 is TGTGCCAGCAGCTCCAGGTTAGCGGGAGTGGGGAGCAAAAACATTCAGTACTTC. V gene TRBV27 combines with J gene TRBJ2-4; 9 nucleotides agree with TRBD2. The CDR3 is made up of 18 amino acids. The J segment lost 3 bases and the V segment lost 6 bases, leaving 15 bases of the junction unmatched. Germline CDR1 MNHEY, CDR2 SMNVEV (reference sequence).

This clonotype was counted many times. This sequence joins TRBV6-1 and TRBJ2-3; 12 nucleotides line up with TRBD2. CDR1 is MNHNS, CDR2 SASEGT, per germline. Trimming at V came to 5 bases and at J to 6 bases, leaving 9 bases not matched to a gene. This CDR3 contains 16 residues. CDR3 sequence: CASSPRLAGVSDTQYF. Written as DNA, the CDR3 is TGTGCCAGCAGTCCACGACTAGCGGGAGTGAGTGATACGCAGTATTTT.

This clonotype appeared many times. This chain joins TRBV2 and TRBJ2-1; tentative D call: TRBD1 (5 bases). Germline assignment: CDR1 SNHLY and CDR2 FYNNEI. This CDR3 is 13 amino acids long. Between the trimmed V and J ends, which lost 7 bases and 5 bases, there was a span of 12 bases. The DNA for the CDR3 is TGTGCCAGCAACCAGGGAAATCACAATGAGCAGTTCTTC. It codes for CASNQGNHNEQFF.

This sequence joins TRBV12-3 or TRBV12-4 and TRBJ2-5; TRBD1 agrees at 7 bases. This CDR3 spans 12 amino acids. The V gene end was trimmed by 6 bases and the J gene end by 5 bases; junction bases not matched to a gene: 3. This chain's CDR3 is CASRTGRETQYF. CDR3 DNA: TGTGCCAGCAGGACAGGGCGCGAGACCCAGTACTTC.

J is TRBJ2-1 and V is TRBV6-1; 12 nucleotides line up with TRBD2. V lost 8 bases, J lost 7 bases, and 9 bases stayed unmatched. This CDR3 has 15 amino acids. Germline V lookup: CDR1 MNHNS, CDR2 SASEGT. Here the CDR3 reads CASRPSGRASNEQFF. CDR3 DNA: TGTGCCAGCCGACCTAGCGGGAGGGCCTCGAATGAGCAGTTCTTC.

This clonotype was found many times. The genes are TRBV12-5 and TRBJ2-5; 14 positions agree with TRBD2. This CDR3 contains 15 residues. V gave up 6 bases and J gave up 5 bases; unmatched junction bases: 5. Germline CDR1 is LGHNT and CDR2 is FRNRAP. The DNA of the CDR3 is TGTGCTAGTGGGTATGGGACTAGCGGGAGTGAGACCCAGTACTTC. It encodes CASGYGTSGSETQYF.

In its sample, this clonotype was seen many times. The V gene is TRBV2, the J gene TRBJ2-1; 7 nucleotides agree with TRBD2. CDR3 length: 13 amino acids. J lost 7 bases, V lost 3 bases, and 3 bases had no gene match. CDR1 and CDR2 from the germline V gene are SNHLY and FYNNEI. CDR3 residues: CASSDGGSNEQFF. CDR3 sequence (DNA): TGTGCCAGCAGTGATGGCGGGAGTAATGAGCAGTTCTTC. Full variable domain (missing parts from reference TRBV2 and TRBJ2-1): EPEVTQTPSHQVTQMGQEVILRCVPISNHLYFYWYRQILGQKVEFLVSFYNNEISEKSEIFDDQFSVERPDGSNFTLKIRSTKLEDSAMYFCASSDGGSNEQFFGPGTRLTVL.

The chain couples TRBV28 to TRBJ2-3; TRBD2 agrees at 9 bases. Germline lookup yields CDR1 MDHEN and CDR2 SYDVKM. V lost 3 bases and J lost 1; bases outside the gene matches: 5. The CDR3 length is 16 residues. For the CDR3, the DNA is TGTGCCAGCAGTTTTTGGGTAGCGGGAGGCACAGATACGCAGTATTTT. This encodes CASSFWVAGGTDTQYF.

The rearrangement links TRBV5-1 to TRBJ1-4, with 9 bases matching TRBD1. The CDR3 totals 14 residues. From germline, CDR1 is SGHRS and CDR2 YFSETQ. The ends lost 3 bases at V and 6 bases at J; junction bases unmatched: 3. CDR3 nucleotides: TGCGCCAGCAGCTCACAGGGGGCAGATGAAAAACTGTTTTTT. Amino acids: CASSSQGADEKLFF.

In this sample, this clonotype turned up many times. The genes are TRBV18 and TRBJ2-5; 8 nucleotides agree with TRBD1. CDR1 is KGHSH, CDR2 LQKENI, per germline. The CDR3 is 14 amino acids. J was trimmed by 1 base and V by 5 bases; bases with no gene match: 3. The DNA of the CDR3 is TGTGCCAGCTCAGAAACAGGGGGCCAAGAGACCCAGTACTTC. As protein: CASSETGGQETQYF.

On this clonotype itself: A read error likely explains this, since a far larger clone differs by one base. The chain combines TRBV27 with TRBJ2-2; D is unresolved. From germline, CDR1 is MNHEY and CDR2 SMNVEV (reference sequence). CDR3 size: 15 residues. The CDR3 spells CAGSLRGANTGELFF. The DNA for the CDR3 is TGTGCCGGCAGTTTAAGAGGCGCGAACACCGGGGAGCTGTTTTTT.

This clonotype was picked up a small number of times. V usage is TRBV20-1 and J usage is TRBJ1-1, with a weak D call TRBD1 (5 bases). The V gene's germline CDR1 is DFQATT and CDR2 SNEGSKA (reference sequence). This CDR3 is 13 amino acids long. Trimming left V 5 bases short and J 4 bases short, with 14 bases between. The CDR3 protein is CSAPGIRGTEAFF. In nucleotides, the CDR3 is TGCAGTGCTCCAGGGATTCGGGGCACTGAAGCTTTCTTT.

The V gene is TRBV28, the J gene TRBJ1-6; D not certain. The V and J ends lost 6 bases and 6 bases respectively, with 12 bases between them. CDR1 is MDHEN, CDR2 SYDVKM, per germline. The CDR3 length is 14 residues. The chain's CDR3 is CASSQGLTNSPLHF. CDR3 bases: TGTGCCAGCAGCCAAGGACTGACTAATTCACCCCTCCACTTT.

This clonotype was found once. The rearrangement links TRBV16 to TRBJ1-6; possible D gene TRBD1, 6 bases. The CDR3 consists of 15 residues. Per germline, CDR1 KGHSY and CDR2 FQNENV. V was shortened by 0 bases and J by 10 bases, with 13 bases between the two germline ends. CDR3 protein: CASSQSSGAGSPLHF. In nucleotides, the CDR3 is TGTGCCAGCAGCCAATCTTCGGGGGCGGGCTCACCCCTCCACTTT.

In its sample, this clonotype was seen a few times. This chain connects TRBV20-1 to TRBJ2-1; 8 positions match TRBD2. V dropped 1 base and J dropped 1; count of bases not matched to a gene: 6. Germline values: CDR1 DFQATT, CDR2 SNEGSKA (reference sequence). This CDR3 region has 16 residues. CDR3 DNA sequence: TGCAGTGCTAGAGTGGGAATAGCGGGGTCCTACAATGAGCAGTTCTTC. This codes for CSARVGIAGSYNEQFF.

This clonotype has more than one count but fewer than ten. The chain couples TRBV28 to TRBJ1-4, with a weak D call TRBD1 (6 bases). V lost 2 bases, J lost 3 bases, and 10 bases lay in between. The CDR3 has 15 residues. CDR1 is MDHEN and CDR2 is SYDVKM in the germline V gene. CDR3 loop: CASSLQGTPNEKLFF. CDR3 bases: TGTGCCAGCAGTTTACAGGGGACACCTAATGAAAAACTGTTTTTT.

The chain has TRBV6-5 and TRBJ1-6, with TRBD1 identical over 8 bases. The CDR3 covers 16 residues. V was clipped by 0 bases and J by 7 bases; unmatched bases: 5. The germline gives CDR1 MNHEY, CDR2 SVGAGI. CDR3 loop: CASSYSWDRSNSPLHF. The CDR3 region has the DNA TGTGCCAGCAGTTACTCGTGGGACAGGTCCAATTCACCCCTCCACTTT.

This clonotype has ten or more counts. This chain connects TRBV12-3 or TRBV12-4 to TRBJ2-1, with 13 bases identical to TRBD2. J was trimmed by 1 base and V by 6 bases; bases with no gene match: 0. This CDR3 is 15 amino acids long. CDR3 DNA: TGTGCCAGCAGACTAGCGGGAGGGTCCTACAATGAGCAGTTCTTC. This gives the protein CASRLAGGSYNEQFF.

This clonotype was observed many times. The CDR3 loop is CASSRAAGSPLHF. In nucleotides, the CDR3 is TGTGCCAGCAGTCGGGCAGCCGGTTCACCCCTCCACTTT. This chain links TRBV28 with TRBJ1-6; D is unresolved. Germline V gene data show CDR1 as MDHEN and CDR2 as SYDVKM. There are 13 residues in the CDR3. The V end was cut by 5 bases, the J end by 9 bases, with 11 bases between.